One sample yielded the 25 T cell receptor beta chains listed below, sequenced in a study of shared clonotypes between healthy human individuals. Profiled with immunoSEQ multiplex PCR; TCRdb holds only in-frame clones, not every one. The sample lists under 1,100,000 clones; about 80% were seen once. Specimen: memory CD4+ T cells from PBMCs. The subset: CD45RA-negative fraction. These receptors were taken from a man in his late teens or twenties in good health. Some clones in this sample may be carry-over from other donors' samples.

The rearrangement joins TRBV25-1 to TRBJ2-1; the D gene is possibly TRBD1 (7 bases). Looked up from germline, CDR1 is MGHDK and CDR2 is SYGVNS. Between the trimmed V and J ends, which lost 7 bases and 6 bases, there was a span of 13 bases. The CDR3 is 13 residues long. DNA for the CDR3: TGTGCCAGCAAAAGGGGGCGGGGCAATGAGCAGTTCTTC. It codes for CASKRGRGNEQFF. The full variable domain, rest sourced from reference TRBV25-1 and TRBJ2-1, is EADIYQTPRYLVIGTGKKITLECSQTMGHDKMYWYQQDPGMELHLIHYSYGVNSTEKGDLSSESTVSRIRTEHFPLTLESARPSHTSQYLCASKRGRGNEQFFGPGTRLTVL.

The V call is TRBV7-9, the J call TRBJ2-2; the match to TRBD1 covers 9 bases. V lost 5 bases, J lost 1 base, and 5 bases stayed unmatched. There are 16 residues in the CDR3. Germline assignment: CDR1 SEHNR and CDR2 FQNEAQ (reference sequence). CDR3 DNA sequence: TGTGCCAGCAGCCCGCAGGGACAGGGGAACACCGGGGAGCTGTTTTTT. Protein product: CASSPQGQGNTGELFF.

The chain carries TRBV27 and TRBJ2-3; D is undetermined. This CDR3 comprises 12 residues. Germline V lookup: CDR1 MNHEY, CDR2 SMNVEV (reference sequence). V was trimmed by 5 bases and J by 1 base, leaving 4 bases between them. For the CDR3, the DNA is TGTGCCAGCAGTACACGCACAGATACGCAGTATTTT. Translated, it gives CASSTRTDTQYF.

The V and J genes are TRBV6-6 and TRBJ1-1, with D possibly being TRBD1 (6 bases). This CDR3 is 13 amino acids long. Germline CDR1 reads MNHNY; CDR2 reads SVGAGI (reference sequence). V lost 8 bases and J lost 4, with 14 bases in between. In nucleotides, the CDR3 is TGTGCCAGCTCCAGGGGAGTGTTCACTGAAGCTTTCTTT. Encoded protein: CASSRGVFTEAFF.

The V and J genes are TRBV7-9 and TRBJ2-3; D perhaps matches TRBD2 (5 bases). The CDR3 contains 16 residues. V shed 1 base and J shed 1 base, with 12 bases lying between them. Germline CDR1 reads SEHNR; CDR2 reads FQNEAQ (reference sequence). The CDR3 nucleotides read TGTGCCAGCAGCTTAGGGCTAGCCAAGGGCACAGATACGCAGTATTTT. The encoded protein is CASSLGLAKGTDTQYF. The whole variable domain, filled in from reference TRBV7-9 and TRBJ2-3, reads DTGVSQNPRHKITKRGQNVTFRCDPISEHNRLYWYRQTLGQGPEFLTYFQNEAQLEKSRLLSDRFSAERPKGSFSTLEIQRTEQGDSAMYLCASSLGLAKGTDTQYFGPGTRLTVL.

This clone was counted only a few times. This chain joins TRBV5-4 and TRBJ1-1; 7 bases are a match to TRBD1. Germline CDR1 reads SGHNT; CDR2 reads YYREEE (reference sequence). Trimming at V came to 2 bases and at J to 5 bases, leaving 3 bases not matched to a gene. This CDR3 comprises 13 residues. The CDR3, as DNA: TGTGCCAGCAGCTTTTACAGGGGAACTGAAGCTTTCTTT. As protein: CASSFYRGTEAFF.

A few counts support this clone. The rearrangement uses TRBV11-2 and TRBJ2-7, with 10 bases identical to TRBD1. J gave up 5 bases and V 5 bases, and 9 bases lay outside the gene matches. This CDR3 region has 15 residues. Per the germline V gene, CDR1 is SGHAT and CDR2 is FQNNGV. CDR3 in DNA: TGTGCCAGCAGCGTATCCGGGACAGGGGCAAACGAGCAGTACTTC. Translating gives CASSVSGTGANEQYF.

The genes are TRBV2 and TRBJ2-5; D is unresolved. The CDR3 length is 12 residues. Germline CDR1 SNHLY, CDR2 FYNNEI. The V gene lost 10 bases and the J gene lost 2 bases, with 11 bases spanning the gap. Here the CDR3 reads CATTAAQETQYF. CDR3 DNA: TGTGCCACCACGGCCGCTCAAGAGACCCAGTACTTC.

This sequence joins TRBV5-1 and TRBJ1-1; D not resolved. The CDR3 has 12 amino acids. CDR1 and CDR2 from the germline V gene are SGHRS and YFSETQ. The V end was cut by 5 bases, the J end by 1 base, with 6 bases between. The CDR3 coding sequence is TGCGCCAGCAGGCTAGAGAACACTGAAGCTTTCTTT. It codes for CASRLENTEAFF.

Note on this clone: At one end the junction does not follow the germline gene, possibly because of a read error. The V call is TRBV2, the J call TRBJ1-1; D remains ambiguous. Looked up from germline, CDR1 is SNHLY and CDR2 is FYNNEI. The CDR3 spans 13 residues. Here the CDR3 reads CASREDMNTEAFF. DNA for the CDR3: TGTGCCAGCAGGGAAGACATGAACACTGAAGCTTTCTTT.

V is TRBV7-2 and J is TRBJ2-3, with TRBD2 matching 9 bases. The CDR3 is made up of 14 amino acids. Germline CDR1 is SGHTA and CDR2 is FQGNSA. The V segment lost 6 bases and the J segment 5 bases; nucleotides outside the gene matches: 6. CDR3 protein: CASSSRTSEDTQYF. DNA for the CDR3: TGTGCCAGCAGTTCCCGGACTAGCGAAGATACGCAGTATTTT. The full variable domain, its missing parts supplied by reference TRBV7-2 and TRBJ2-3, is GAGVSQSPSNKVTEKGKDVELRCDPISGHTALYWYRQSLGQGLEFLIYFQGNSAPDKSGLPSDRFSAERTGGSVSTLTIQRTQQEDSAVYLCASSSRTSEDTQYFGPGTRLTVL.

This clone was recorded once. V usage is TRBV5-1 and J usage is TRBJ2-3; possibly TRBD2 for D (6 bases). CDR3 size: 16 residues. The germline CDR1 and CDR2 sequences are SGHRS and YFSETQ. The ends were cut back, 5 bases at V and 2 bases at J, with 18 bases in the middle. As DNA, the CDR3 is TGCGCCAGCAGGACCCAGGCGGGACTCCCCACAGATACGCAGTATTTT. Its translation: CASRTQAGLPTDTQYF.

This clone came up a few times. The chain joins TRBV29-1 to TRBJ2-3; D may correspond to TRBD1 or TRBD2 (5 bases each). CDR3 length: 12 residues. Trimming took off 7 bases at V and 4 bases at J, with 12 bases between the two ends. From germline, CDR1 is SQVTM and CDR2 ANQGSEA. DNA for the CDR3: TGCAGCGCCCTGCAGGGAGCAGATACGCAGTATTTT. This sequence encodes CSALQGADTQYF.

The rearrangement links TRBV30 to TRBJ1-4, with 7 bases lining up with TRBD1. The length of the CDR3 is 15 residues. Unmatched junction bases numbered 11, after V lost 3 bases and J lost 7 bases. Germline V gene data show CDR1 as GTSNPN and CDR2 as SVGIG (reference sequence). CDR3 DNA: TGTGCCTGGAGGGAACCAGGGGGGTATCCTGAAAAACTGTTTTTT. Protein product: CAWREPGGYPEKLFF.

The rearrangement links TRBV5-1 to TRBJ1-1, with TRBD1 as a possible D gene (6 bases). CDR1 SGHRS and CDR2 YFSETQ come from the germline V gene. There are 14 residues in the CDR3. Trimming took off 4 bases at V and 7 bases at J, with 17 bases between the two ends. CDR3 coding DNA: TGCGCCAGCAGCGACGCGGGGGCGGGTAGTGAAGCTTTCTTT. Amino acids: CASSDAGAGSEAFF.

With respect to this clone: Other DNA sequences in the sample encode the same CDR3. The chain uses TRBV5-1 and TRBJ1-1; 7 bases are shared with TRBD1. V lost 1 base, J lost 2 bases, and 2 bases stayed unmatched. CDR1 SGHRS and CDR2 YFSETQ come from the germline V gene. This CDR3 spans 14 amino acids. The CDR3 is CASSLTGANTEAFF. The CDR3, as DNA: TGCGCCAGCAGCTTGACAGGGGCCAACACTGAAGCTTTCTTT.

The chain uses TRBV5-5 and TRBJ1-3; D ambiguous. The CDR3 has 12 residues. Germline V gene sequence: CDR1 SGHKS, CDR2 YYEKEE (reference sequence). The ends were cut back, 6 bases at V and 2 bases at J, with 6 bases in the middle. CDR3: CASTRTGNTIYF. CDR3 sequence (DNA): TGTGCCAGCACACGAACTGGAAACACCATATATTTT. The variable domain in full, with the rest retrieved from reference TRBV5-5 and TRBJ1-3, is DAGVTQSPTHLIKTRGQQVTLRCSPISGHKSVSWYQQVLGQGPQFIFQYYEKEERGRGNFPDRFSARQFPNYSSELNVNALLLGDSALYLCASTRTGNTIYFGEGSWLTVV.

The rearrangement uses TRBV7-9 and TRBJ1-5; D not certain. The germline V gene has CDR1 SEHNR and CDR2 FQNEAQ (reference sequence). This CDR3 has 14 residues. V lost 0 bases to trimming and J lost 9 bases, with 12 bases between them. CDR3 protein: CASSLAEVGSPQHF. In nucleotides, the CDR3 is TGTGCCAGCAGCTTAGCCGAGGTCGGATCGCCCCAGCATTTT.

The chain recombines TRBV2 with TRBJ1-6; 7 bases line up with TRBD1. The CDR3 runs 12 residues. The germline gives CDR1 SNHLY, CDR2 FYNNEI. V lost 6 bases, J lost 8 bases, and 1 base stayed unmatched. CDR3 protein: CASRGTDSPLHF. CDR3 bases: TGTGCCAGCAGGGGGACAGATTCACCCCTCCACTTT.

The chain links TRBV27 to TRBJ2-3, with 12 bases identical to TRBD2. The ends lost 8 bases at V and 4 bases at J; junction bases unmatched: 7. The germline CDR1 and CDR2 sequences are MNHEY and SMNVEV (reference sequence). The CDR3 is made up of 15 amino acids. The CDR3 is CASAASGRGPDTQYF. DNA of the CDR3: TGTGCCAGCGCGGCTAGCGGGAGGGGCCCAGATACGCAGTATTTT.

This clone has a handful of counts. The rearrangement uses TRBV28 and TRBJ1-2; D is perhaps TRBD1 (5 bases). The V gene lost 3 bases and the J gene lost 4 bases, with 9 bases spanning the gap. CDR3 size: 13 residues. Per germline, CDR1 MDHEN and CDR2 SYDVKM. The CDR3 sequence is CASSLGTTYGYTF. DNA of the CDR3: TGTGCCAGCAGTTTGGGGACGACCTATGGCTACACCTTC.

The chain employs TRBV2 and TRBJ2-2; D ambiguous. The germline CDR1 and CDR2 sequences are SNHLY and FYNNEI. V lost 8 bases, J lost 1 base, and 11 bases lay in between. This CDR3 comprises 14 residues. The CDR3 loop reads CASRAEMNTGELFF. As DNA, the CDR3 is TGTGCCAGCCGCGCAGAGATGAACACCGGGGAGCTGTTTTTT.

J is TRBJ1-2 and V is TRBV6-6; 8 bases are a match to TRBD1. The junction had 7 bases not matched to a gene; V was cut back by 4 bases and J by 9 bases. The CDR3 consists of 13 residues. The germline CDR1 and CDR2 sequences are MNHNY and SVGAGI (reference sequence). The CDR3: CASSSDRGGRYTF. The DNA of the CDR3 is TGTGCCAGCAGTTCCGACAGGGGCGGGCGCTACACCTTC.

Remarks on this clone: This is likely an artifact of a read error, given a far larger clone one base away. Other DNA sequences in this specimen translate into the identical CDR3. The chain recombines TRBV7-9 with TRBJ2-5; D remains ambiguous. This CDR3 is 11 amino acids long. Germline-derived CDR1 and CDR2 are SEHNR and FQNEAQ (reference sequence). The ends were cut back, 5 bases at V and 2 bases at J, with 3 bases in the middle. For the CDR3, the DNA is TGTGCCAGCAGCGCGCAAGAGACCCAGTACTTC. This codes for CASSAQETQYF.

V and J are TRBV5-1 and TRBJ1-2; 10 nucleotides match TRBD1. V lost 4 bases, J lost 7 bases, and 7 bases stayed unmatched. Germline CDR1 reads SGHRS; CDR2 reads YFSETQ. The CDR3 sequence is 14 residues long. CDR3 in DNA: TGCGCCAGCAGCGTATTGACAGGGGGCGGTGGCTACACCTTC. It is translated as CASSVLTGGGGYTF. Using reference TRBV5-1 and TRBJ1-2 for the parts outside the CDR3, the full variable domain is KAGVTQTPRYLIKTRGQQVTLSCSPISGHRSVSWYQQTPGQGLQFLFEYFSETQRNKGNFPGRFSGRQFSNSRSEMNVSTLELGDSALYLCASSVLTGGGGYTFGSGTRLTVV.